This T cell receptor beta chain was profiled in a study of blood T cells in healthy people across ages. Study-wide points: One million T cells yielded diversity estimates that were considered underestimates. Naive T cell percentage by flow cytometry tracked strongly with beta diversity.

The germline CDR1 and CDR2 sequences are PRHDT and FYEKMQ (reference sequence). V gave up 2 bases and J gave up 8 bases, with 7 bases separating them. The CDR3 sequence is 12 residues long. Ranging in age from about 6 to 100, the donors were healthy Caucasian individuals from Russia. Researchers report isolating at least 6 million PBMCs per sample. With regard to this clonotype: Antigen specificity is unknown.

A J-beta primer mix and a sample-barcoded 5' primer were used in a second PCR of about 7 to 12 cycles. TCRdb re-called the 5' RACE reads through MiXCR, storing one row per CDR3 protein. Of some 1.4 million distinct CDR3 sequences listed, roughly 45% are singletons. The chain combines TRBV13 with TRBJ2-1; D gene uncertain. The receptor comes from a woman aged 18-29 years in good health. The sequenced sample was blood. CDR3 bases: TGTGCCAGCAGCTTAAAGGTCTATGAGCAGTTCTTC. As protein: CASSLKVYEQFF.